The 13 T cell receptor beta chains given below trace back to one sample, sequenced in a study of blood T cell repertoires in COVID-19. The repertoire was sequenced with immunoSEQ multiplex PCR; TCRdb's copy has only in-frame clones and lacks some. Found here are fewer than 70,000 clones, roughly 90% of them singletons; the top ten hold more than 3%. The sequencing sample was made of peripheral blood. The receptor set was obtained from a human donor in a cohort sampled during active COVID-19.

The J gene is TRBJ2-7, the V gene TRBV3-1 (or the pseudogene TRBV3-2); 13 positions match TRBD2. V was clipped by 3 bases and J by 0 bases; unmatched bases: 14. CDR1 is LGHDT, CDR2 YNNKEL, per germline (reference sequence). The length of the CDR3 is 20 residues. CDR3 sequence reads: CASSHNYPGLAGRSSYEQYF. As DNA, the CDR3 is TGTGCCAGCAGCCATAACTACCCGGGACTAGCGGGGAGATCCTCCTACGAGCAGTACTTC.

This chain uses TRBV7-9 with TRBJ2-7; TRBD1 aligns across 10 bases. Germline values: CDR1 SEHNR, CDR2 FQNEAQ (reference sequence). The CDR3 is 18 residues long. Germline trimming cut 5 bases from V and 3 bases from J; bases unmatched to any gene: 16. CDR3 sequence reads: CASSRSTGGERGNYEQYF. CDR3 bases: TGTGCCAGCAGCCGCTCGACAGGGGGCGAGCGGGGGAACTACGAGCAGTACTTC.

V is TRBV4-3 and J is TRBJ1-2; 7 positions agree with TRBD1. In germline, CDR1 is LGHNA, CDR2 YSLEER. J lost 4 bases, V lost 0 bases, and 8 bases had no gene match. The CDR3 has 16 residues. The CDR3 loop reads CASSQDLQGGGYGYTF. The CDR3 coding sequence is TGCGCCAGCAGCCAAGATCTCCAAGGGGGCGGCTATGGCTACACCTTC.

V is TRBV4-3 and J is TRBJ2-7; D might be TRBD1 (7 bases). Germline V gene lookup returns CDR1 LGHNA and CDR2 YSLEER. The CDR3 sequence is 15 residues long. V was cut by 0 bases and J by 1 base, with 10 bases left in between. CDR3 loop: CASSQDQGGSYEQYF. The CDR3 DNA reads as TGCGCCAGCAGCCAAGATCAGGGGGGATCCTACGAGCAGTACTTC.

This clone occurred once. This sequence joins TRBV9 and TRBJ2-5, with a tentative D call TRBD2 (9 bases). V was shortened by 0 bases and J by 4 bases, with 19 bases between the two germline ends. This CDR3 contains 17 residues. Germline V CDR1 and CDR2: SGDLS, YYNGEE. CDR3 region: CASSVGVAGDRRETQYF. The CDR3 region has the DNA TGTGCCAGCAGCGTAGGAGTAGCGGGGGACAGGAGAGAGACCCAGTACTTC.

The V call is TRBV7-2, the J call TRBJ2-7; 11 bases fit TRBD2. Trimming took 5 bases from V and 2 from J; bases not matched to a gene: 5. This CDR3 spans 15 amino acids. Germline CDR1 is SGHTA and CDR2 is FQGNSA. CDR3 loop: CASSHLAGGAYEQYF. CDR3 DNA: TGTGCCAGCAGCCACTTAGCGGGAGGGGCCTACGAGCAGTACTTC.

The chain is built from TRBV29-1 and TRBJ1-2; 9 bases fit TRBD1. The CDR3 covers 15 residues. CDR1 and CDR2 from the germline V gene are SQVTM and ANQGSEA. Trimming took 6 bases from V and 4 from J; bases not matched to a gene: 12. The CDR3 here is CSVVPGTGSIYGYTF. CDR3 coding DNA: TGCAGCGTAGTCCCTGGGACAGGGTCCATCTATGGCTACACCTTC. The variable domain in full, completed from reference TRBV29-1 and TRBJ1-2, reads SAVISQKPSRDICQRGTSLTIQCQVDSQVTMMFWYRQQPGQSLTLIATANQGSEATYESGFVIDKFPISRPNLTFSTLTVSNMSPEDSSIYLCSVVPGTGSIYGYTFGSGTRLTVV.

The V call is TRBV13, the J call TRBJ2-3, with 15 nucleotides matching TRBD2. This CDR3 has 18 residues. Germline V CDR1 and CDR2: PRHDT, FYEKMQ (reference sequence). V lost 3 bases to trimming and J lost 3 bases; unmatched junction nucleotides: 7. The CDR3 coding sequence is TGTGCCAGCAGCTTCCGGACTAGCGGGAGGGCCTCTACAGATACGCAGTATTTT. Its translation: CASSFRTSGRASTDTQYF.

In this sample, this clone turned up once. The V and J genes are TRBV19 and TRBJ1-2; TRBD1 agrees at 10 bases. Germline CDR1 and CDR2: LNHDA and SQIVND (reference sequence). The CDR3 length is 17 residues. The V and J ends lost 7 bases and 5 bases, in that order; junction bases with no gene match: 16. Written as DNA, the CDR3 is TGTGCCAGTAACCATGACCCCACGACAGGGGGCGAATATGGCTACACCTTC. Translating gives CASNHDPTTGGEYGYTF.

This clone was seen a few times. This chain links TRBV6-6 with TRBJ1-1; D remains ambiguous. There are 15 residues in the CDR3. Trimming pared 4 bases from V and 3 bases from J, leaving 15 bases between. Germline V gene sequence: CDR1 MNHNY, CDR2 SVGAGI (reference sequence). CDR3 DNA sequence: TGTGCCAGCAGTTCCTATGGAGCGGCGGACACTGAAGCTTTCTTT. It codes for CASSSYGAADTEAFF.

The CDR3 here is CASSLSGGAAYEQYF. CDR3 DNA sequence: TGTGCCAGCAGCCTTAGCGGGGGGGCCGCATACGAGCAGTACTTC. The rearrangement joins TRBV7-2 to TRBJ2-7; 11 nucleotides line up with TRBD2. Germline CDR1 reads SGHTA; CDR2 reads FQGNSA. The CDR3 is 15 amino acids. V was pared by 5 bases and J by 4 bases, with 7 bases of the junction left unmatched.

The rearrangement uses TRBV4-2 and TRBJ1-1; TRBD1 agrees at 8 bases. CDR1 is LGHNA, CDR2 YNFKEQ, per germline. Trimming cost V 6 bases and J 5 bases; bases outside gene matches: 8. CDR3 length: 14 residues. For the CDR3, the DNA is TGTGCCAGCAGACTCGGGACAGGAGGGACTGAAGCTTTCTTT. Its translation: CASRLGTGGTEAFF.

This clone is deemed hyperexpanded. This rearrangement joins TRBV7-9 to TRBJ2-7, with 7 positions matching TRBD2. This CDR3 has 16 amino acids. The ends lost 2 bases at V and 0 bases at J; junction bases unmatched: 7. CDR1 is SEHNR, CDR2 FQNEAQ, per germline (reference sequence). CDR3 protein: CASSLFGLADSYEQYF. The CDR3 DNA follows: TGTGCCAGCAGCTTATTCGGGCTAGCGGACTCCTACGAGCAGTACTTC.